This T cell receptor (beta chain) was captured by sequencing in a study of blood T cell repertoires in COVID-19 (dated by TCRdb to about 2020). With regard to the full study: Collaborator samples came from the United States, Italy and Spain and covered acute and convalescent phases of COVID-19. The prospective study material was composed of cDNA or gDNA derived from T cells, B-cell-depleted T cells, or PBMCs. Deeply sampled blood TCRbeta repertoires from subjects exposed to, actively infected with, or recovered from COVID-19 were included in the dataset. The repertoires were released in a freely available public database meant as a resource for research on the immune response to SARS-CoV-2. Samples were obtained from the ongoing ImmuneRACE study (first 160 participants) and from 1,254 subjects provided by 6 global collaborators. A de-identified subject ID, COVID-19 status, age in years and sex were almost always included in the sample metadata. Where available, HLA class I and class II types were taken from metadata supplied by the sample provider and were not determined by assay-based typing. Study-level results and caveats: The amount of clinical and demographic metadata varied by source and participant and was provided uncurated.

The immunoSEQ Assay, a bias-controlled multiplex PCR, was used to amplify TCRbeta CDR3 regions from genomic DNA. The study's processing was this. The number of nucleated cells in each sample was estimated from the amplification of reference gene primers within the assay. To quantify the absolute abundance of each unique TCRbeta CDR3 rearrangement, sequence reads were collapsed and filtered. For each sample, productive Simpson clonality was calculated by taking the square root of Simpson's diversity index across productive rearrangements. The table was pulled from immuneACCESS by TCRdb, which kept in-frame rearrangements only. Such tables lose some clones; where checked, under half of the loss comes from unresolved V genes, and the rest has no known cause. V, J and clone size were drawn from that table, and D and trimming were deduced from the DNA. Present in this sample are fewer than 250,000 clones, around 88% of which were seen just once. The biggest ten clones account for about 15% of the sample.

Participants in the prospective study were aged about 18 to 89 years, lived in over 20 United States geographic areas, and enrolled through a virtual design. In the prospective study, participants were assigned to cohorts based on the clinical history participants reported in a screening survey and a study questionnaire. In the prospective study, whole blood, serum and a nasopharyngeal or oropharyngeal swab were collected from each participant by mobile phlebotomists. Over a roughly 2-month period, participants in the prospective study had the option of providing additional blood draws and questionnaires. Prospective study blood samples were shipped either frozen or at room temperature before DNA extraction. This clone has a handful of counts. The specificity of this receptor is unknown. Base qualities are not at hand, and no much larger clone is one base apart. A distance of 13 bases separates the germline ends of V and J, which lose 10 bases and 0 bases respectively. As encoded in the germline V gene, CDR1 is MRHNA while CDR2 is SNTAGT. There are 13 amino acids in the CDR3, from cysteine to phenylalanine inclusive. The retained sequence is limited to the CDR3, 39 bases, with the frame set at the first base.

The material sequenced was PBMCs or T cells enriched from blood (not recorded which). The sequence was collected from a woman between 45 and 65 years old with acute COVID-19. The sequence joins TRBV6-4 to TRBJ2-7; no D gene is confidently identified. The CDR3 sequence is CAIQGVSSYEQYF. In nucleotides, the sequence is TGTGCCATCCAAGGAGTTAGCTCCTACGAGCAGTACTTC.